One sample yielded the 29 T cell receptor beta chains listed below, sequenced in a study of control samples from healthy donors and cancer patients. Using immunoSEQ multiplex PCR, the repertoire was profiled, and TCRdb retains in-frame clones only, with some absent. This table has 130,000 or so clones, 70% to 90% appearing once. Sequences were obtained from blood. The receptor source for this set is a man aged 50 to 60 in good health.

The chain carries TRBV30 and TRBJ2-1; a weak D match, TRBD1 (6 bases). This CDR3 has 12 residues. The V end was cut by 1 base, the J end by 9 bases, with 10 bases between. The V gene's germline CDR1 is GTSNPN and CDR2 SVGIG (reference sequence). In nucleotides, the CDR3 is TGTGCCTGGAGTGGGGGACACCCTGAGCAGTTCTTC. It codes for CAWSGGHPEQFF.

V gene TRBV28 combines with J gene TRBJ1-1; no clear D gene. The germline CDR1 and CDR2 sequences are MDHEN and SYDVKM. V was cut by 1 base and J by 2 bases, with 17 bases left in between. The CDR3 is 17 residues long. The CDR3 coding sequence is TGTGCCAGCAGTTTATTGGGGTGGAGGCGGGCCAACACTGAAGCTTTCTTT. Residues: CASSLLGWRRANTEAFF.

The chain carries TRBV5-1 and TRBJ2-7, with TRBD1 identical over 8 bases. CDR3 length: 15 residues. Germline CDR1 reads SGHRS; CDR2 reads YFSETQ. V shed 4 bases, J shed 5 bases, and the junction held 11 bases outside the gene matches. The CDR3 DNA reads TGCGCCAGCAGCCCGGACGGACAGGGCATCCACGAGCAGTACTTC. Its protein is CASSPDGQGIHEQYF.

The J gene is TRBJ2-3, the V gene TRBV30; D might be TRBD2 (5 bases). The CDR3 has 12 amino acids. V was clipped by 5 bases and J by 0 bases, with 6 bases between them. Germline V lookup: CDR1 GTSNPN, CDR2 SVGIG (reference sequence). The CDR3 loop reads CAWGGSTDTQYF. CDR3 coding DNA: TGTGCCTGGGGAGGTAGCACAGATACGCAGTATTTT.

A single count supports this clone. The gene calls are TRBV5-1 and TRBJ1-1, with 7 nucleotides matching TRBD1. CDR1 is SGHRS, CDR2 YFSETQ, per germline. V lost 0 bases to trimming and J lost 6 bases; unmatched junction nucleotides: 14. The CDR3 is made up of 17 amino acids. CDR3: CASSLESLGAGGSEAFF. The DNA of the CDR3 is TGCGCCAGCAGCTTGGAATCACTTGGGGCAGGGGGATCTGAAGCTTTCTTT. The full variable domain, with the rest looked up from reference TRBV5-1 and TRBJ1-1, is KAGVTQTPRYLIKTRGQQVTLSCSPISGHRSVSWYQQTPGQGLQFLFEYFSETQRNKGNFPGRFSGRQFSNSRSEMNVSTLELGDSALYLCASSLESLGAGGSEAFFGQGTRLTVV.

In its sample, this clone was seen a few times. The CDR3 DNA reads TGCGCCAGCAGCTTAGGAAGAGGCGCCGGGGAGCTGTTTTTT. This translates into CASSLGRGAGELFF. The genes are TRBV5-1 and TRBJ2-2; D not resolved. V was pared by 2 bases and J by 6 bases, with 11 bases between. The CDR3 is made up of 14 amino acids. Germline lookup yields CDR1 SGHRS and CDR2 YFSETQ.

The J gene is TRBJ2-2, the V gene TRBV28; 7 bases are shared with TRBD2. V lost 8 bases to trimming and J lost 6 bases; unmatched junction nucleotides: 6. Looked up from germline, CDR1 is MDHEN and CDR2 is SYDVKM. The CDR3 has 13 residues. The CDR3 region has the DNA TGTGCCAGCCGGGGAGGGGCCGCCGGGGAGCTGTTTTTT. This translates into CASRGGAAGELFF.

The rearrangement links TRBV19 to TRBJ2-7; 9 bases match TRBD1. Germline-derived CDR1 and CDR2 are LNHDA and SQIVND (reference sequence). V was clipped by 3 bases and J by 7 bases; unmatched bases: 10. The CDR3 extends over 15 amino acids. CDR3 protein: CASSISGQGKEEQYF. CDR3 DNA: TGTGCCAGTAGTATCTCCGGACAGGGGAAGGAGGAGCAGTACTTC.

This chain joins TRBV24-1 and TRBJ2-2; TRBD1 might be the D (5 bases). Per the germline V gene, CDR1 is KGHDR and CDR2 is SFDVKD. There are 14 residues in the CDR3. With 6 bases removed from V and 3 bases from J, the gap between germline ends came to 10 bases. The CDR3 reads CATSWQGDTGELFF. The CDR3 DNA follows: TGTGCCACCAGTTGGCAGGGCGACACCGGGGAGCTGTTTTTT.

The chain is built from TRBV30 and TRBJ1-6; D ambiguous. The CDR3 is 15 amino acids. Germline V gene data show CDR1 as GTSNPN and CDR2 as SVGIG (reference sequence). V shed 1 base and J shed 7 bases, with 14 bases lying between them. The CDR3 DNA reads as TGTGCCTGGAGTGGAAGGGCCGCACTCAATTCACCCCTCCACTTT. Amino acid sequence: CAWSGRAALNSPLHF.

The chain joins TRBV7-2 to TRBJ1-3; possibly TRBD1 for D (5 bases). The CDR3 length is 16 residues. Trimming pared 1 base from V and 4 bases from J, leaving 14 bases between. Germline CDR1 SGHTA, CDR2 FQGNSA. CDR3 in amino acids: CASSLGRGLSGNTIYF. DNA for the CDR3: TGTGCCAGCAGCTTAGGTCGGGGGTTAAGCGGAAACACCATATATTTT.

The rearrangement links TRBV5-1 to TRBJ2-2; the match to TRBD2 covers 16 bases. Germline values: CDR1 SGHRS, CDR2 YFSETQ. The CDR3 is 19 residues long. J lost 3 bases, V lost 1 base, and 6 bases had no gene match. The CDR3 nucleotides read TGCGCCAGCAGCTTGATGGGACTAGCGGGGGGGACCTACACCGGGGAGCTGTTTTTT. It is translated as CASSLMGLAGGTYTGELFF.

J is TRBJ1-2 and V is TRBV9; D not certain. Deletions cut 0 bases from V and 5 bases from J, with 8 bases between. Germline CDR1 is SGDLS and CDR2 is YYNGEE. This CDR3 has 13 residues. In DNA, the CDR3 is TGTGCCAGCAGCGTAGGTGATCAATATGGCTACACCTTC. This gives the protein CASSVGDQYGYTF.

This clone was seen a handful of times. The CDR3 DNA follows: TGTGCCAGCAGCCCCGGGACAGGGTACACCGGGGAGCTGTTTTTT. Amino acid sequence: CASSPGTGYTGELFF. V usage is TRBV11-3 and J usage is TRBJ2-2, with TRBD1 matching 9 bases. The length of the CDR3 is 15 residues. Germline V gives CDR1 SGHNT, CDR2 YENEEA. V lost 5 bases and J lost 3; bases outside the gene matches: 4. Full variable domain (outside the CDR3, taken from reference TRBV11-3 and TRBJ2-2): EAGVVQSPRYKIIEKKQPVAFWCNPISGHNTLYWYLQNLGQGPELLIRYENEEAVDDSQLPKDRFSAERLKGVDSTLKIQPAELGDSAVYLCASSPGTGYTGELFFGEGSRLTVL.

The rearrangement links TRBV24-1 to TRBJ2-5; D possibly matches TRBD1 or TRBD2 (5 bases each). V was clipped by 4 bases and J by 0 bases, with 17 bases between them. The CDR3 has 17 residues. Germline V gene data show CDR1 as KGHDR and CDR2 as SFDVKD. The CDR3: CATSDRTGRLDQETQYF. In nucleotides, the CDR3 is TGTGCCACCAGTGACCGGACGGGGCGGCTTGACCAAGAGACCCAGTACTTC.

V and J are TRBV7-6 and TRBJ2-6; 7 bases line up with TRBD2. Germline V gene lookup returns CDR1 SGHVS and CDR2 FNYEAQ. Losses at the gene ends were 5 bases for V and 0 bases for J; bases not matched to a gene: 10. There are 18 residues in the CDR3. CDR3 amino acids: CASSPGGYSPSGANVLTF. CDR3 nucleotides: TGTGCCAGCAGCCCGGGGGGATACAGTCCCTCTGGGGCCAACGTCCTGACTTTC. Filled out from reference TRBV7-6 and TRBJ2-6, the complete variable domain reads GAGVSQSPRYKVTKRGQDVALRCDPISGHVSLYWYRQALGQGPEFLTYFNYEAQQDKSGLPNDRFSAERPEGSISTLTIQRTEQRDSAMYRCASSPGGYSPSGANVLTFGAGSRLTVL.

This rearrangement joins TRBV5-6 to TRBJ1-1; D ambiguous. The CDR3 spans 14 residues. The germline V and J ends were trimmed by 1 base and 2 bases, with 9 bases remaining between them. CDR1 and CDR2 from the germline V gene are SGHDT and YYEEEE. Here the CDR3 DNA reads TGTGCCAGCAGCTTGCTATCCGGAAACACTGAAGCTTTCTTT. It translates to CASSLLSGNTEAFF. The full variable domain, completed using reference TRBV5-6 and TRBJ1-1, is DAGVTQSPTHLIKTRGQQVTLRCSPKSGHDTVSWYQQALGQGPQFIFQYYEEEERQRGNFPDRFSGHQFPNYSSELNVNALLLGDSALYLCASSLLSGNTEAFFGQGTRLTVV.

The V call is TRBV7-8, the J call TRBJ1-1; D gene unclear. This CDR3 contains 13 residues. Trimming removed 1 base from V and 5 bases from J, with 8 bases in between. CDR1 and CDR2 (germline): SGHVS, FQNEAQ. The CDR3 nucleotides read TGTGCCAGCAGCTTAGATTCAGGTACTGAAGCTTTCTTT. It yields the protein CASSLDSGTEAFF. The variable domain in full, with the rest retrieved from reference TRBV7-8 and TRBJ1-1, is GAGVSQSPRYKVAKRGQDVALRCDPISGHVSLFWYQQALGQGPEFLTYFQNEAQLDKSGLPSDRFFAERPEGSVSTLKIQRTQQEDSAVYLCASSLDSGTEAFFGQGTRLTVV.

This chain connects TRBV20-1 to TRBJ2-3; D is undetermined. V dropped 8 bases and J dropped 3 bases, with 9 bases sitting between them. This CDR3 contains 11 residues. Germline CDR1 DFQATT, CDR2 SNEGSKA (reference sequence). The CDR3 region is CSPLWTDTQYF. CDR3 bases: TGCAGTCCCCTTTGGACAGATACGCAGTATTTT.

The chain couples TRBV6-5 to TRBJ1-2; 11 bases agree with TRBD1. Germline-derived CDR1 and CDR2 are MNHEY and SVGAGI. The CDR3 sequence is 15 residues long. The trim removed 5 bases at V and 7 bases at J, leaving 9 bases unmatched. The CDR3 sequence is CASSPGQGDSAGYTF. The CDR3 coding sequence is TGTGCCAGCAGTCCGGGACAGGGGGATTCCGCTGGCTACACCTTC.

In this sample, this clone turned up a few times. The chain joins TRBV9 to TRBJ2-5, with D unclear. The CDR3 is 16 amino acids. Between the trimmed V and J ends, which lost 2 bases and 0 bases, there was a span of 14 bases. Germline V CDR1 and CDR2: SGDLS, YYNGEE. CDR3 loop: CASSVAAVGYQETQYF. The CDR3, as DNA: TGTGCCAGCAGCGTGGCGGCTGTTGGGTACCAAGAGACCCAGTACTTC. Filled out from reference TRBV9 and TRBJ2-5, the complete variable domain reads DSGVTQTPKHLITATGQRVTLRCSPRSGDLSVYWYQQSLDQGLQFLIQYYNGEERAKGNILERFSAQQFPDLHSELNLSSLELGDSALYFCASSVAAVGYQETQYFGPGTRLLVL.

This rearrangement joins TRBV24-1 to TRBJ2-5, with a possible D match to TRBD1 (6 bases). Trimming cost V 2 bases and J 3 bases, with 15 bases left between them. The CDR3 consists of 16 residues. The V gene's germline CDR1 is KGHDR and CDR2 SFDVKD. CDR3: CATSDSGTSAKETQYF. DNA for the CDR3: TGTGCCACCAGTGATTCCGGGACATCCGCAAAAGAGACCCAGTACTTC.

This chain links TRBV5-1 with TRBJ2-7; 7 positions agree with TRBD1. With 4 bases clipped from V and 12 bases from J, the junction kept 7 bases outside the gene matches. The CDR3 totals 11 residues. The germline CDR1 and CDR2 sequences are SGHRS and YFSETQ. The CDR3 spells CASSQDRETYF. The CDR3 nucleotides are TGCGCCAGCAGCCAAGACAGGGAAACGTACTTC.

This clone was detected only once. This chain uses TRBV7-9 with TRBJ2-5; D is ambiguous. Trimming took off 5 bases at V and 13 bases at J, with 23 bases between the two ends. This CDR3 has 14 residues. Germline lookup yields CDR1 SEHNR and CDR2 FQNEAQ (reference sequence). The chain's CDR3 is CASSLTSVSDEPYF. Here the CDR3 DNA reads TGTGCCAGCAGCCTAACCTCCGTTTCGGACGAACCGTACTTC.

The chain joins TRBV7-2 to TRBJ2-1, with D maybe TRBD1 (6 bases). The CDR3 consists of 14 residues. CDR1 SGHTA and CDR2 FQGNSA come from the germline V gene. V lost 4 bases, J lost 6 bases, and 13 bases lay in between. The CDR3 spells CASSSYTGPNEQFF. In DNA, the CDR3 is TGTGCCAGCAGCTCATACACAGGGCCCAATGAGCAGTTCTTC.

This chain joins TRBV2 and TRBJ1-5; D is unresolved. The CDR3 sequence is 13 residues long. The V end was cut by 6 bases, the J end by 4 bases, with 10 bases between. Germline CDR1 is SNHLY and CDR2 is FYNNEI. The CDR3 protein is CASSPTDNQPQHF. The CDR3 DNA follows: TGTGCCAGCAGCCCAACAGATAATCAGCCCCAGCATTTT.

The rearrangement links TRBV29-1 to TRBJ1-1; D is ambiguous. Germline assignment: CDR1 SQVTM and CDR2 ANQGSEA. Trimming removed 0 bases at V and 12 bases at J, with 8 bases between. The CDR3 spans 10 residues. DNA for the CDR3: TGCAGCGTTGAAGATCCCGCGACTTTCTTT. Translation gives CSVEDPATFF. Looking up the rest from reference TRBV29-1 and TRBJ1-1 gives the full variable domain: SAVISQKPSRDICQRGTSLTIQCQVDSQVTMMFWYRQQPGQSLTLIATANQGSEATYESGFVIDKFPISRPNLTFSTLTVSNMSPEDSSIYLCSVEDPATFFGQGTRLTVV.

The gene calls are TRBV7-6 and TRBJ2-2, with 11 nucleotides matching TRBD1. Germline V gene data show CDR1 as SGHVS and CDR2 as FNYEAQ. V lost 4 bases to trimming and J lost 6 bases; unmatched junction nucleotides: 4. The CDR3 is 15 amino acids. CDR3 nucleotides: TGTGCCAGCAGCTCCGGACAGGGGGCACCCGGGGAGCTGTTTTTT. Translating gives CASSSGQGAPGELFF. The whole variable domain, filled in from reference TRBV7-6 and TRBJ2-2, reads GAGVSQSPRYKVTKRGQDVALRCDPISGHVSLYWYRQALGQGPEFLTYFNYEAQQDKSGLPNDRFSAERPEGSISTLTIQRTEQRDSAMYRCASSSGQGAPGELFFGEGSRLTVL.

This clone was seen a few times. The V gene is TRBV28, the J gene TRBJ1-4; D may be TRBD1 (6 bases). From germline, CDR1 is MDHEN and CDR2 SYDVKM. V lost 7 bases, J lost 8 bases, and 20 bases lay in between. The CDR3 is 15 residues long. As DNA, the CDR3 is TGTGCCAGCACCTTGGGGGGCAGGGGTGTCGAAAAACTGTTTTTT. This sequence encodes CASTLGGRGVEKLFF.